This entry lists 14 T cell receptor beta chains sequenced from one sample in a study of T cell clonality in common variable immunodeficiency. Sequencing was performed with immunoSEQ multiplex PCR; in TCRdb, only in-frame clones are kept and a portion is missing. The sample counts approximately 37,000 clones, none seen once; the ten largest own under 4.5%. Sample: peripheral blood mononuclear cells. Receptors originate from a person aged 18 to 75 in good health.

This clone was counted between two and nine times. The read finishes 3 residues shy of the CDR3 end, and the germline J gene is used to complete it. The chain couples TRBV7-9 to TRBJ1-1, with unresolved D. Germline values: CDR1 SEHNR, CDR2 FQNEAQ (reference sequence). The length of the CDR3 is 13 residues. Trimming took 4 bases from V and 1 from J, leaving 7 bases between them. CDR3 amino acids: CASSSGANTEAFF. CDR3 DNA, as far as it was read: TGTGCCAGCAGCTCCGGTGCGAACACTGAA.

With regard to this clone: The read is 3 residues too short to cover the CDR3 end, so that end is filled in from the germline J gene. The V and J genes are TRBV6-1 and TRBJ1-5, with 7 bases identical to TRBD1. The CDR3 runs to 15 residues. With 3 bases clipped from V and 4 bases from J, the junction kept 6 bases outside the gene matches. Germline values: CDR1 MNHNS, CDR2 SASEGT. CDR3 amino acids: CASSDQDRANQPQHF. The sequenced part of the CDR3 DNA is TGTGCCAGCAGTGACCAAGACAGGGCAAATCAGCCC.

This clone showed up just a few times. CDR3 sequence: CSAKFSGGADEQYF. The sequenced part of the CDR3 DNA is TGCAGTGCTAAGTTTAGCGGGGGGGCCGACGAG. The V call is TRBV20-1, the J call TRBJ2-7; 11 bases line up with TRBD2. The sequence runs out 3 residues before the end of the CDR3; the remainder is reconstructed from the germline J gene. The CDR3 covers 14 residues. After removal of 4 bases from V and 5 bases from J, the junction contained 7 bases not matched to a gene. Germline V gene lookup returns CDR1 DFQATT and CDR2 SNEGSKA (reference sequence).

This clone was detected ten times or more. The read ends 3 residues before the CDR3 terminus; that terminus is restored from the germline J gene. The chain has TRBV29-1 and TRBJ1-1, with D maybe TRBD1 (5 bases). Germline values: CDR1 SQVTM, CDR2 ANQGSEA. The CDR3 is 11 amino acids. V shed 8 bases and J shed 0 bases, with 7 bases lying between them. Incomplete CDR3 DNA: TGCAGCATGACAGTGAACACTGAA. Translating it yields CSMTVNTE. The full CDR3 sequence reads CSMTVNTEAFF.

This CDR3 is CASSPGLADYNEQFF. The sequenced CDR3 bases are TGCGCCAGCAGTCCCGGACTAGCGGACTACAATGAG. The chain joins TRBV5-1 to TRBJ2-1, with TRBD2 matching 10 bases. The read falls 3 residues short of the CDR3 end, and the missing part is taken from the germline J gene. The CDR3 totals 15 residues. Germline-derived CDR1 and CDR2 are SGHRS and YFSETQ. The V gene end was trimmed by 5 bases and the J gene end by 3 bases; junction bases not matched to a gene: 5.

This clone was observed many times. The read stops 3 residues short of the end of the CDR3; the missing end is completed from the germline J gene. The rearrangement joins TRBV6-1 to TRBJ2-5; D possibly corresponds to TRBD1 (5 bases). V lost 3 bases and J lost 3, with 5 bases in between. The CDR3 is 12 amino acids. Germline CDR1 MNHNS, CDR2 SASEGT. The part of the CDR3 DNA that was read is TGTGCCAGCAGTGACAGGGAAGAGACC. Translating gives CASSDREET. The entire CDR3 reads CASSDREETQYF.

This clone was picked up many times. The read halts 3 residues ahead of the CDR3 end, with the missing end drawn from the germline J gene. The chain links TRBV7-9 to TRBJ2-2; weak D call: TRBD2 (5 bases). The V gene's germline CDR1 is SEHNR and CDR2 FQNEAQ (reference sequence). V shed 5 bases and J shed 7 bases, with 11 bases lying between them. This CDR3 has 13 residues. Incomplete CDR3 DNA: TGTGCCAGCAGCCTCCCTCGGGGCGGGGAG. Amino acid sequence: CASSLPRGGE. The whole CDR3 sequence is CASSLPRGGELFF.

In its sample, this clone was seen a few times. The CDR3 end is not reached by the read, which stops 3 residues before it; the germline J gene fills it in. The V gene is TRBV2, the J gene TRBJ2-3, with 8 positions matching TRBD1. This CDR3 is built from 14 residues. Germline values: CDR1 SNHLY, CDR2 FYNNEI. The CDR3 loop is CASMSTGVQETQYF. CDR3 DNA (partial): TGTGCCAGCATGTCGACAGGGGTCCAAGAGACG.

This clone was picked up many times. With the read ending 3 residues before the CDR3 end, the germline J gene is used to fill in that end. The chain couples TRBV18 to TRBJ1-1; maybe TRBD1 (6 bases). The germline V gene encodes CDR1 KGHSH and CDR2 LQKENI. Trimming cost V 0 bases and J 1 base, with 9 bases left between them. This CDR3 contains 15 residues. The sequenced CDR3 bases are TGTGCCAGCTCACCACCTCCACAGGGGAACACTGAA. Its protein product is CASSPPPQGNTE. The complete CDR3 reads CASSPPPQGNTEAFF.

This clone was counted at least ten times. The read finishes 3 residues shy of the CDR3 end, and the germline J gene is used to complete it. V gene TRBV30 combines with J gene TRBJ2-3; 7 bases are a match to TRBD2. Trimming cost V 4 bases and J 3 bases; bases outside gene matches: 7. The CDR3 has 14 amino acids. Germline CDR1 GTSNPN, CDR2 SVGIG (reference sequence). Partial CDR3 DNA: TGTGCCTGGATAAAGCGGGGTGGAACAGATACG. Translated, it gives CAWIKRGGTDT. The full-length CDR3 reads as CAWIKRGGTDTQYF.

This clone occurred many times. Sequencing ends 3 residues short of the CDR3 end; the germline J gene provides the rest. The V and J genes are TRBV6-1 and TRBJ2-3, with 9 bases identical to TRBD1. The CDR3 extends over 15 amino acids. Germline CDR1 is MNHNS and CDR2 is SASEGT. Partial CDR3 DNA: TGTGCCAGCAGAGAACCGGGACAGGGTAAAGAGACG. Protein: CASREPGQGKET. The entire CDR3 protein reads CASREPGQGKETQYF.

Of note for this clone: The read finishes 3 residues shy of the CDR3 end, and the germline J gene is used to complete it. The V gene is TRBV2, the J gene TRBJ2-2; D uncertain. Germline CDR1 and CDR2: SNHLY and FYNNEI. Trimming cost V 8 bases and J 0 bases, with 10 bases left between them. CDR3 length: 14 residues. The CDR3 protein is CASLPRSNTGELFF. Partial CDR3 DNA: TGTGCCAGCCTACCTAGGTCGAACACCGGGGAG.

Many counts were recorded for this clone. Read coverage stops 3 residues before the CDR3 terminus; the germline J gene supplies the remainder. The V call is TRBV7-9, the J call TRBJ2-5, with a weak D call TRBD1 (7 bases). This CDR3 contains 15 residues. Germline assignment: CDR1 SEHNR and CDR2 FQNEAQ (reference sequence). The sequenced part of the CDR3 DNA is TGTGCCAGCAGCTTAGCGGAGGGGGCCAAGATCACC. This sequence encodes CASSLAEGAKIT. The entire CDR3 protein reads CASSLAEGAKITQYF.

This clone was seen many times. The sequence runs out 3 residues before the end of the CDR3; the remainder is reconstructed from the germline J gene. This chain connects TRBV19 to TRBJ1-2; maybe TRBD1 (6 bases). This CDR3 is built from 13 residues. Trimming shortened V by 3 bases and J by 7 bases, and 12 bases separated the two germline ends. CDR1 and CDR2 from the germline V gene are LNHDA and SQIVND (reference sequence). The CDR3 sequence: CASSISTGLGYTF. The CDR3 DNA, read in part, is TGTGCCAGTAGTATCAGCACAGGGCTTGGC.